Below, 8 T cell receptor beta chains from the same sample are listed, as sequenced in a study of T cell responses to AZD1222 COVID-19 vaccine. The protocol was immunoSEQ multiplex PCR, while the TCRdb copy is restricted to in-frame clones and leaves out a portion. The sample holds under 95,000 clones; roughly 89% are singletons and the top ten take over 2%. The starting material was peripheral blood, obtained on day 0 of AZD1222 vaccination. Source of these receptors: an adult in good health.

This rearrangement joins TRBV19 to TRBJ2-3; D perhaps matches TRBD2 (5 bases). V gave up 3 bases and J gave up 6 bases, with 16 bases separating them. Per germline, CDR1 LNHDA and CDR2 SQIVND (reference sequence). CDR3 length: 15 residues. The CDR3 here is CASSMARTYGDTQYF. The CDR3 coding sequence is TGTGCCAGTAGTATGGCCAGGACTTACGGCGATACGCAGTATTTT.

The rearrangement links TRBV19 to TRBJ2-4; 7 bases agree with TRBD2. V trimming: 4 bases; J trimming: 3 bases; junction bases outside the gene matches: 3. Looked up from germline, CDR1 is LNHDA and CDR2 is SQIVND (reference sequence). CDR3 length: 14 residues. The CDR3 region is CASSTASGKNIQYF. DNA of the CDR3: TGTGCCAGTAGTACGGCTAGCGGCAAAAACATTCAGTACTTC. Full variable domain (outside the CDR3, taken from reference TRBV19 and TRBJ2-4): DGGITQSPKYLFRKEGQNVTLSCEQNLNHDAMYWYRQDPGQGLRLIYYSQIVNDFQKGDIAEGYSVSREKKESFPLTVTSAQKNPTAFYLCASSTASGKNIQYFGAGTRLSVL.

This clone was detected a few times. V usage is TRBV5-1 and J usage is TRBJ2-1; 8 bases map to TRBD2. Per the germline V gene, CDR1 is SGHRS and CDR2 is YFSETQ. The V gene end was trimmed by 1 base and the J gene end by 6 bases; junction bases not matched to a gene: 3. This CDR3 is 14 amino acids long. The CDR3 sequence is CASSLTSGGNEQFF. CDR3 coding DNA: TGCGCCAGCAGCTTGACTAGCGGAGGCAATGAGCAGTTCTTC. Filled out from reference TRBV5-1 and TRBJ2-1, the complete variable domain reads KAGVTQTPRYLIKTRGQQVTLSCSPISGHRSVSWYQQTPGQGLQFLFEYFSETQRNKGNFPGRFSGRQFSNSRSEMNVSTLELGDSALYLCASSLTSGGNEQFFGPGTRLTVL.

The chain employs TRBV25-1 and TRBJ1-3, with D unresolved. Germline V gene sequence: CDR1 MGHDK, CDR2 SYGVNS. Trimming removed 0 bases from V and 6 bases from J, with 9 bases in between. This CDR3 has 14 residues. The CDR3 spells CASSEYSVENTIYF. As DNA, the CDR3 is TGTGCCAGCAGTGAATACTCAGTGGAAAACACCATATATTTT.

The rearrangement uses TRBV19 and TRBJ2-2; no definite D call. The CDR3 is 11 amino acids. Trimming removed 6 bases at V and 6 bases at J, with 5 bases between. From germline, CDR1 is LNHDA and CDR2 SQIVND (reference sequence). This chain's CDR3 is CASSEAGELFF. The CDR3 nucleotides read TGTGCCAGTAGCGAGGCCGGGGAGCTGTTTTTT. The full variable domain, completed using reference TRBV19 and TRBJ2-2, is DGGITQSPKYLFRKEGQNVTLSCEQNLNHDAMYWYRQDPGQGLRLIYYSQIVNDFQKGDIAEGYSVSREKKESFPLTVTSAQKNPTAFYLCASSEAGELFFGEGSRLTVL.

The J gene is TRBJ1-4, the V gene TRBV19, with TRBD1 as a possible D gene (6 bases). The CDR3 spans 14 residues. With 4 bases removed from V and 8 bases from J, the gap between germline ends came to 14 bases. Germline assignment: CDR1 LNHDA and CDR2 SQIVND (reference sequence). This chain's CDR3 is CASSKRRGSEKLFF. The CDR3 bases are TGTGCCAGTAGTAAACGGAGGGGGAGCGAAAAACTGTTTTTT.

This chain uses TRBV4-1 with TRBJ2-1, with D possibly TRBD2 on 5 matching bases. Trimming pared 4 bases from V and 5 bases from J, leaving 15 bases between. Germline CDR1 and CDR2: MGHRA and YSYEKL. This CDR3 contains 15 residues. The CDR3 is CASSPWTDSNNEQFF. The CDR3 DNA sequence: TGCGCCAGCAGCCCGTGGACGGACTCGAACAATGAGCAGTTCTTC.

The CDR3 loop reads CASTPGAGREQYF. The CDR3 DNA follows: TGTGCCAGCACCCCAGGGGCAGGGCGCGAGCAGTACTTC. This chain joins TRBV6-5 and TRBJ2-7, with D possibly matching TRBD1 (6 bases). The germline gives CDR1 MNHEY, CDR2 SVGAGI. CDR3 length: 13 residues. Trimming removed 7 bases from V and 6 bases from J, with 16 bases in between.